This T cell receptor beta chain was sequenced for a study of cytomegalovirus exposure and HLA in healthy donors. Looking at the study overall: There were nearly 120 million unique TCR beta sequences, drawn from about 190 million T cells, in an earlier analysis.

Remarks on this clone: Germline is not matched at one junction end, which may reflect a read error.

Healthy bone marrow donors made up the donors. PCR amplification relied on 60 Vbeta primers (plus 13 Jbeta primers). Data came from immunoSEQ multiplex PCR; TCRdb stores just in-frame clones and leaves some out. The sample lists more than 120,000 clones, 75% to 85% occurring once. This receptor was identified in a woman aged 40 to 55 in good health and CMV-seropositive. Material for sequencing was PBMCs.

Here the CDR3 DNA reads TGTTCCAGCAGCTTAGACGCCTACTCTCGGTTCTTC. Protein sequence: CSSSLDAYSRFF. This chain uses TRBV7-9 with TRBJ2-1; D unclear. Germline CDR1 and CDR2: SEHNR and FQNEAQ (reference sequence). This CDR3 spans 12 amino acids.